This TCR beta chain emerged from a study of blood T cells in healthy people across ages. The study, taken as a whole, reports: Naive CD4+ cells and diversity were both higher in long-lived donors than in aged donors.

This clonotype was seen at least ten times. No antigen is known for it. Germline CDR1 is MNHEY and CDR2 is SVGAGI. The V end lost 0 bases, the J end lost 10 bases, and 9 bases lay between the germline ends. The CDR3 is 12 amino acids. A J-beta primer mix and a sample-barcoded 5' primer were used in a second PCR of about 6 to 12 cycles. TCRdb fed the 5' RACE reads into MiXCR, producing one record per CDR3 protein. Of over 950,000 distinct CDR3 sequences listed, more than 30% were seen once; the top ten hold over 10%. The TCR sequence derives from a man between 18 and 35 years old in good health. The sample consisted of blood. The chain combines TRBV6-5 with TRBJ1-1; no clear D gene. CDR3 coding DNA: TGTGCCAGCAGTTACTCGAGCGGGCGAGCTTTCTTT. Translated, it gives CASSYSSGRAFF.